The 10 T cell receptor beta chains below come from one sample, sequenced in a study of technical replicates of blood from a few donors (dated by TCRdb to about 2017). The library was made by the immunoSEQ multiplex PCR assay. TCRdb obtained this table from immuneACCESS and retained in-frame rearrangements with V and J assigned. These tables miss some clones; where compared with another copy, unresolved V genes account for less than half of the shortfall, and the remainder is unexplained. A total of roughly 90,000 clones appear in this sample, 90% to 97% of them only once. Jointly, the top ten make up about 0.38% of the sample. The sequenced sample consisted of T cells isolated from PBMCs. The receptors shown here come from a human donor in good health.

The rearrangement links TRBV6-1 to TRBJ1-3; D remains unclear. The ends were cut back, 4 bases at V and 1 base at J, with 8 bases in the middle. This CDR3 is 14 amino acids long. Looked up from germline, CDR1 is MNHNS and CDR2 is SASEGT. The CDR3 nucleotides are TGTGCCAGCAGTGTGAGCCTTTCTGGAAACACCATATATTTT. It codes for CASSVSLSGNTIYF.

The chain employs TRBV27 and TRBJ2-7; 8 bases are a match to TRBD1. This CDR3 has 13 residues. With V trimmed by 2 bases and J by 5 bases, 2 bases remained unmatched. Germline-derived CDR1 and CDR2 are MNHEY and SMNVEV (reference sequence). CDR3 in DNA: TGTGCCAGCAGTTTAGTGACAGGGGACGAGCAGTACTTC. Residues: CASSLVTGDEQYF.

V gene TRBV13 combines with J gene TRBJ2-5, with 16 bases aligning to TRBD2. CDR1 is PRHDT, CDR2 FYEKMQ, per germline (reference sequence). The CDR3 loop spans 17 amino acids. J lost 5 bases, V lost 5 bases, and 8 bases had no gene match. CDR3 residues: CASSPGLAGGRHETQYF. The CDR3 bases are TGTGCCAGCAGCCCGGGACTAGCGGGAGGGCGGCACGAGACCCAGTACTTC.

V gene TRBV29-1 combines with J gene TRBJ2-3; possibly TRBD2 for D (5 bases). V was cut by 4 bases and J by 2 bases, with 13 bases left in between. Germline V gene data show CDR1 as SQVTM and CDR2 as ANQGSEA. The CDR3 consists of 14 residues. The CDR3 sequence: CSVGRDIDTDTQYF. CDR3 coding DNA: TGCAGCGTTGGACGGGATATCGACACAGATACGCAGTATTTT.

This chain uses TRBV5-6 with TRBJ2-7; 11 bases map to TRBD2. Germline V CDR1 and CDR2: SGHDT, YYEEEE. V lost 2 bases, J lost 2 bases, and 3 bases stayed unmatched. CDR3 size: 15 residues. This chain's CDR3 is CASSLLAGVTYEQYF. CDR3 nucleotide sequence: TGTGCCAGCAGCTTACTAGCGGGAGTTACCTACGAGCAGTACTTC. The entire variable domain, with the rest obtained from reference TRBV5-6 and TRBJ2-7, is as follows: DAGVTQSPTHLIKTRGQQVTLRCSPKSGHDTVSWYQQALGQGPQFIFQYYEEEERQRGNFPDRFSGHQFPNYSSELNVNALLLGDSALYLCASSLLAGVTYEQYFGPGTRLTVT.

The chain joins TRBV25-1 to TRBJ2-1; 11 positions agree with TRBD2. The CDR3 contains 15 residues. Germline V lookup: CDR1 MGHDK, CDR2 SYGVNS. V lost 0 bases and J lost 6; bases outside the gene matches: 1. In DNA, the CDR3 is TGTGCCAGCAGTGAATATAGCGGGAGGGCCAATGAGCAGTTCTTC. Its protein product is CASSEYSGRANEQFF. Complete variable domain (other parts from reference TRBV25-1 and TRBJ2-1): EADIYQTPRYLVIGTGKKITLECSQTMGHDKMYWYQQDPGMELHLIHYSYGVNSTEKGDLSSESTVSRIRTEHFPLTLESARPSHTSQYLCASSEYSGRANEQFFGPGTRLTVL.

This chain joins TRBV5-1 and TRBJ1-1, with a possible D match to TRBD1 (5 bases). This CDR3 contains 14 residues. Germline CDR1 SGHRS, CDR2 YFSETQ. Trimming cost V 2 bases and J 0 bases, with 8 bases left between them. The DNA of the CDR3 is TGCGCCAGCAGCTTCAGGGATTTGAACACTGAAGCTTTCTTT. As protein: CASSFRDLNTEAFF.

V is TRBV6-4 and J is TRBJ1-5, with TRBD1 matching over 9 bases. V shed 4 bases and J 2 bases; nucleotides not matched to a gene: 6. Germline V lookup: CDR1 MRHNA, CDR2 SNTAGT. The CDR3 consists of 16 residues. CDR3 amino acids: CASSARTGGGNQPQHF. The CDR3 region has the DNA TGTGCCAGCAGTGCCAGAACAGGGGGCGGCAATCAGCCCCAGCATTTT.

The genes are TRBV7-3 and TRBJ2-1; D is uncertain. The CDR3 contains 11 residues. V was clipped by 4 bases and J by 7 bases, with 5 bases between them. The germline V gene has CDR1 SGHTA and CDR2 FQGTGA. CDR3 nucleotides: TGTGCCAGCAGCTCCACAAATGAGCAGTTCTTC. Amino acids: CASSSTNEQFF. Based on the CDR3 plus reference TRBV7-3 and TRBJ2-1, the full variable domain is GAGVSQTPSNKVTEKGKYVELRCDPISGHTALYWYRQSLGQGPEFLIYFQGTGAADDSGLPNDRFFAVRPEGSVSTLKIQRTERGDSAVYLCASSSTNEQFFGPGTRLTVL.

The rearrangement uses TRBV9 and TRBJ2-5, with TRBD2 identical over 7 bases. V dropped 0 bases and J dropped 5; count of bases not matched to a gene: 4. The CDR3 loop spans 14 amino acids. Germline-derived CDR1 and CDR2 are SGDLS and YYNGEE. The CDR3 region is CASSVGGGTETQYF. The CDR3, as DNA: TGTGCCAGCAGCGTAGGGGGGGGTACCGAGACCCAGTACTTC. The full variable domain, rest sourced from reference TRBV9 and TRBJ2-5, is DSGVTQTPKHLITATGQRVTLRCSPRSGDLSVYWYQQSLDQGLQFLIQYYNGEERAKGNILERFSAQQFPDLHSELNLSSLELGDSALYFCASSVGGGTETQYFGPGTRLLVL.